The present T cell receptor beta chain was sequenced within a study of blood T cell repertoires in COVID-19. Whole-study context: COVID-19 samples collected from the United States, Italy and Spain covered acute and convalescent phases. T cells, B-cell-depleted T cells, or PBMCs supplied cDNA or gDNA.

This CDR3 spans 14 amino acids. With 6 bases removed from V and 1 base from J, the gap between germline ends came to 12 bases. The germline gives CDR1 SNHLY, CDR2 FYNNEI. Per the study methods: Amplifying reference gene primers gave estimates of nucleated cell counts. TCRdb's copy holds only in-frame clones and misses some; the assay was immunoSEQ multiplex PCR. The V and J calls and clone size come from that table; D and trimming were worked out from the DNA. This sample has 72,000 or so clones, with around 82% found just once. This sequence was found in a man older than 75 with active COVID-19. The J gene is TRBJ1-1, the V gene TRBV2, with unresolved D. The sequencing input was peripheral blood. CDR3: CASRGNPGNTEAFF. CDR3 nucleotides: TGTGCCAGCAGGGGCAACCCCGGGAACACTGAAGCTTTCTTT.